Listed below are T cell receptor beta chains from one sample, sequenced in a study of blood T cell repertoires in COVID-19. Generated by immunoSEQ multiplex PCR, the TCRdb table keeps only in-frame clones and is missing some. The table has 70,000 to 95,000 clones, roughly 90% seen once; the top ten hold around 2.9%. Sequenced: peripheral blood. Source of these receptors: a man aged 50 or older with COVID-19, enrolled during active disease. The CDR3 runs from the conserved cysteine through the conserved F or W. A D gene is named only where the DNA matches it firmly. Expanded clones get a size class; other rows say once, few or many, or leave the size out.

abundance: -
len: 16
d_gene: TRBD2
v_gene: TRBV5-1
j_gene: TRBJ2-3
CDR3aa: CASSSGLAGRTDTQYF
CDR3nt: TGCGCCAGCAGCAGCGGACTAGCGGGGCGCACAGATACGCAGTATTTT

abundance: once
len: 12
d_gene: TRBD1
v_gene: TRBV15
j_gene: TRBJ1-1
CDR3aa: CATSRAGTGAFF
CDR3nt: TGTGCCACCAGCAGAGCCGGGACAGGAGCTTTCTTT

abundance: -
len: 15
d_gene: TRBD1
v_gene: TRBV24-1
j_gene: TRBJ1-2
CDR3aa: CATSEPRGTGSSYTF
CDR3nt: TGTGCCACCAGTGAACCTAGGGGGACAGGGTCCAGCTACACCTTC

abundance: once
len: 15
d_gene: -
v_gene: TRBV7-6
j_gene: TRBJ2-6
CDR3aa: CASSLLGLGANVLTF
CDR3nt: TGTGCCAGCAGCTTATTGGGGCTTGGGGCCAACGTCCTGACTTTC

abundance: -
len: 17
d_gene: TRBD1
v_gene: TRBV19
j_gene: TRBJ1-3
CDR3aa: CASSIFGTDRSGNTIYF
CDR3nt: TGTGCCAGTAGTATATTCGGGACAGACCGCTCTGGAAACACCATATATTTT

abundance: -
len: 14
d_gene: -
v_gene: TRBV7-9
j_gene: TRBJ2-7
CDR3aa: CASLSIERAYEQYF
CDR3nt: TGTGCCAGCCTATCTATTGAGAGGGCCTACGAGCAGTACTTC

abundance: -
len: 13
d_gene: -
v_gene: TRBV6-9
j_gene: TRBJ1-2
CDR3aa: CASKASGRRGYTF
CDR3nt: TGTGCCAGCAAGGCTTCAGGGAGGAGAGGCTACACCTTC

abundance: -
len: 14
d_gene: -
v_gene: TRBV2
j_gene: TRBJ1-4
CDR3aa: CASTMTDTREKLFF
CDR3nt: TGTGCCAGCACCATGACCGACACCCGAGAAAAACTGTTTTTT

abundance: -
len: 14
d_gene: -
v_gene: TRBV5-8
j_gene: TRBJ2-7
CDR3aa: CASSLVVGLSEQYF
CDR3nt: TGTGCCAGCAGCTTGGTTGTTGGTCTGAGCGAGCAGTACTTC

abundance: -
len: 15
d_gene: -
v_gene: TRBV4-1
j_gene: TRBJ2-7
CDR3aa: CASSQDRRSSYEQYF
CDR3nt: TGCGCCAGCAGCCAAGATCGCCGGAGCTCCTACGAGCAGTACTTC

abundance: -
len: 15
d_gene: TRBD1
v_gene: TRBV7-6
j_gene: TRBJ1-2
CDR3aa: CASSLGAGGPYGYTF
CDR3nt: TGTGCCAGCAGCTTAGGGGCAGGGGGCCCCTATGGCTACACCTTC

abundance: once
len: 15
d_gene: TRBD2
v_gene: TRBV5-6
j_gene: TRBJ2-3
CDR3aa: CASSLVAGGRYTQYF
CDR3nt: TGTGCCAGCAGCTTGGTTGCGGGGGGGCGTTATACGCAGTATTTT

abundance: medium-sized
len: 18
d_gene: TRBD2
v_gene: TRBV15
j_gene: TRBJ2-1
CDR3aa: CATSTSLASGPTMGEQFF
CDR3nt: TGTGCCACCAGCACCTCCCTGGCTAGCGGCCCGACCATGGGTGAGCAGTTCTTC

abundance: -
len: 16
d_gene: TRBD1
v_gene: TRBV27
j_gene: TRBJ1-2
CDR3aa: CASSPAGTGEDYGYTF
CDR3nt: TGTGCCAGCAGCCCCGCCGGGACAGGGGAAGACTATGGCTACACCTTC

abundance: once
len: 11
d_gene: -
v_gene: TRBV7-9
j_gene: TRBJ2-7
CDR3aa: CASSLQGNKYF
CDR3nt: TGTGCCAGCAGCTTACAGGGGAATAAGTACTTC

abundance: -
len: 14
d_gene: -
v_gene: TRBV5-1
j_gene: TRBJ1-2
CDR3aa: CASSVGGRPSGYTF
CDR3nt: TGCGCCAGCAGCGTCGGGGGGCGACCGAGTGGCTACACCTTC

abundance: -
len: 15
d_gene: -
v_gene: TRBV3-1/TRBV3-2
j_gene: TRBJ2-5
CDR3aa: CASSQVSLARETQYF
CDR3nt: TGTGCCAGCAGCCAAGTAAGTCTAGCAAGGGAGACCCAGTACTTC

abundance: once
len: 13
d_gene: TRBD1
v_gene: TRBV24-1
j_gene: TRBJ1-5
CDR3aa: CATSDGQVGPQHF
CDR3nt: TGTGCCACCAGTGATGGACAGGTTGGACCCCAGCATTTT

abundance: -
len: 13
d_gene: -
v_gene: TRBV27
j_gene: TRBJ1-4
CDR3aa: CASRRTEGEKLFF
CDR3nt: TGTGCCAGCAGGAGGACAGAGGGCGAAAAACTGTTTTTT

abundance: -
len: 12
d_gene: -
v_gene: TRBV24-1
j_gene: TRBJ2-3
CDR3aa: CATGGLTDTQYF
CDR3nt: TGTGCCACCGGGGGACTCACAGATACGCAGTATTTT

abundance: -
len: 13
d_gene: -
v_gene: TRBV7-2
j_gene: TRBJ2-1
CDR3aa: CASSLQGYNEQFF
CDR3nt: TGTGCCAGCAGCTTACAGGGGTACAATGAGCAGTTCTTC

abundance: -
len: 11
d_gene: -
v_gene: TRBV29-1
j_gene: TRBJ1-1
CDR3aa: CSVGGWDGGFF
CDR3nt: TGCAGCGTGGGGGGATGGGACGGTGGTTTCTTT

abundance: -
len: 19
d_gene: TRBD1
v_gene: TRBV28
j_gene: TRBJ1-6
CDR3aa: CASSRENGQGANLGSPLHF
CDR3nt: TGTGCCAGCAGTAGAGAGAATGGACAGGGGGCGAATCTTGGTTCACCCCTCCACTTT

abundance: -
len: 12
d_gene: -
v_gene: TRBV30
j_gene: TRBJ1-1
CDR3aa: CAWRSGNTEAFF
CDR3nt: TGTGCCTGGAGGTCGGGGAACACTGAAGCTTTCTTT

abundance: once
len: 16
d_gene: TRBD1
v_gene: TRBV4-1
j_gene: TRBJ1-6
CDR3aa: CASSHYRDRDNSPLHF
CDR3nt: TGCGCCAGCAGCCATTACCGGGACAGGGATAATTCACCCCTCCACTTT

abundance: few
len: 16
d_gene: TRBD1
v_gene: TRBV10-3
j_gene: TRBJ1-5
CDR3aa: CAISDNPDRRDQPQHF
CDR3nt: TGTGCCATCAGTGACAACCCGGACAGGAGGGATCAGCCCCAGCATTTT

abundance: -
len: 17
d_gene: -
v_gene: TRBV9
j_gene: TRBJ2-6
CDR3aa: CASSVNSGGSGANVLTF
CDR3nt: TGTGCCAGCAGCGTGAATAGTGGTGGCTCTGGGGCCAACGTCCTGACTTTC

abundance: -
len: 14
d_gene: -
v_gene: TRBV5-1
j_gene: TRBJ1-4
CDR3aa: CASSLLATNEKLFF
CDR3nt: TGCGCCAGCAGCCTACTTGCAACTAATGAAAAACTGTTTTTT

abundance: -
len: 11
d_gene: -
v_gene: TRBV20-1
j_gene: TRBJ2-5
CDR3aa: CSARVRETQYF
CDR3nt: TGCAGTGCTAGAGTGAGAGAGACCCAGTACTTC

abundance: -
len: 16
d_gene: TRBD2
v_gene: TRBV5-5
j_gene: TRBJ2-5
CDR3aa: CASSAGLAGGQETQYF
CDR3nt: TGTGCCAGCAGCGCTGGACTAGCGGGGGGACAAGAGACCCAGTACTTC

abundance: -
len: 14
d_gene: TRBD1
v_gene: TRBV7-2
j_gene: TRBJ2-1
CDR3aa: CASSSRQGLDEQFF
CDR3nt: TGTGCCAGCAGCTCCAGACAGGGGTTAGATGAGCAGTTCTTC

abundance: -
len: 14
d_gene: TRBD1
v_gene: TRBV10-2
j_gene: TRBJ1-5
CDR3aa: CASRQGTDNQPQHF
CDR3nt: TGCGCCAGCAGACAGGGGACCGACAATCAGCCCCAGCATTTT

abundance: -
len: 15
d_gene: -
v_gene: TRBV4-1
j_gene: TRBJ1-2
CDR3aa: CASSQADRIHYGYTF
CDR3nt: TGCGCCAGCAGCCAAGCCGACAGAATCCACTATGGCTACACCTTC

abundance: -
len: 15
d_gene: TRBD1
v_gene: TRBV18
j_gene: TRBJ2-2
CDR3aa: CASSPGQVNTGELFF
CDR3nt: TGTGCCAGCTCACCGGGACAGGTCAACACCGGGGAGCTGTTTTTT

abundance: -
len: 14
d_gene: TRBD1
v_gene: TRBV9
j_gene: TRBJ1-4
CDR3aa: CASSARQGNEKLFF
CDR3nt: TGTGCCAGCAGCGCCCGACAGGGGAATGAAAAACTGTTTTTT

abundance: -
len: 13
d_gene: -
v_gene: TRBV30
j_gene: TRBJ1-3
CDR3aa: CAWAVRAGNTIYF
CDR3nt: TGTGCCTGGGCCGTGCGAGCTGGAAACACCATATATTTT

abundance: few
len: 18
d_gene: TRBD2
v_gene: TRBV5-1
j_gene: TRBJ2-3
CDR3aa: CASSSIGLAGGPRDTQYF
CDR3nt: TGCGCCAGCAGCTCCATCGGACTAGCGGGGGGGCCGAGAGATACGCAGTATTTT

abundance: -
len: 14
d_gene: -
v_gene: TRBV18
j_gene: TRBJ1-1
CDR3aa: CASSPRHLNTEAFF
CDR3nt: TGTGCCAGCTCACCACGTCACTTGAACACTGAAGCTTTCTTT

abundance: -
len: 14
d_gene: -
v_gene: TRBV24-1
j_gene: TRBJ2-7
CDR3aa: CATSDGTLSYEQYF
CDR3nt: TGTGCCACCAGTGATGGGACACTCTCCTACGAGCAGTACTTC

abundance: -
len: 15
d_gene: -
v_gene: TRBV18
j_gene: TRBJ1-5
CDR3aa: CASSPLPGGNQPQHF
CDR3nt: TGTGCCAGCTCACCCCTACCGGGGGGCAATCAGCCCCAGCATTTT

abundance: -
len: 12
d_gene: -
v_gene: TRBV3-1/TRBV3-2
j_gene: TRBJ2-1
CDR3aa: CASSRRVNEQFF
CDR3nt: TGTGCCAGCAGCCGTCGGGTCAATGAGCAGTTCTTC

abundance: once
len: 14
d_gene: -
v_gene: TRBV5-4
j_gene: TRBJ1-6
CDR3aa: CASSSGASDSPLHF
CDR3nt: TGTGCCAGCAGCAGCGGGGCCTCGGATTCACCCCTCCACTTT

abundance: -
len: 19
d_gene: TRBD1
v_gene: TRBV6-2/TRBV6-3
j_gene: TRBJ2-2
CDR3aa: CASSHRSWTGVVYIGELFF
CDR3nt: TGTGCCAGCAGCCACCGCTCCTGGACAGGGGTAGTTTACATCGGGGAGCTGTTTTTT

abundance: -
len: 16
d_gene: TRBD1
v_gene: TRBV19
j_gene: TRBJ1-1
CDR3aa: CASARIPGQGITEAFF
CDR3nt: TGTGCCAGCGCAAGAATACCGGGACAGGGGATCACTGAAGCTTTCTTT

abundance: -
len: 18
d_gene: -
v_gene: TRBV5-5
j_gene: TRBJ1-2
CDR3aa: CASSLVRSTTLANYGYTF
CDR3nt: TGTGCCAGCAGCTTGGTTCGGTCTACAACACTAGCTAACTATGGCTACACCTTC

abundance: -
len: 13
d_gene: -
v_gene: TRBV27
j_gene: TRBJ1-2
CDR3aa: CASSFTNPPSYTF
CDR3nt: TGTGCCAGCAGTTTTACAAACCCCCCGAGCTACACCTTC

abundance: -
len: 15
d_gene: -
v_gene: TRBV6-5
j_gene: TRBJ2-7
CDR3aa: CASRSKRDRPYEQYF
CDR3nt: TGTGCCAGCAGGTCAAAGAGAGACAGGCCCTACGAGCAGTACTTC

abundance: few
len: 15
d_gene: -
v_gene: TRBV7-6
j_gene: TRBJ1-4
CDR3aa: CASSPRDGPNEKLFF
CDR3nt: TGTGCCAGCAGCCCGCGGGACGGTCCAAATGAAAAACTGTTTTTT

abundance: -
len: 15
d_gene: -
v_gene: TRBV5-4
j_gene: TRBJ1-3
CDR3aa: CASSLGRGSGNTIYF
CDR3nt: TGTGCCAGCAGCTTGGGCAGGGGCTCTGGAAACACCATATATTTT

abundance: -
len: 17
d_gene: -
v_gene: TRBV18
j_gene: TRBJ1-3
CDR3aa: CASSPLLNRAAGDTIYF
CDR3nt: TGTGCCAGCTCCCCTCTTCTAAACAGAGCCGCGGGAGACACCATATATTTT

abundance: once
len: 13
d_gene: TRBD1
v_gene: TRBV2
j_gene: TRBJ1-1
CDR3aa: CASSRQGYTEAFF
CDR3nt: TGTGCCAGCAGCAGACAGGGGTACACTGAAGCTTTCTTT

abundance: few
len: 16
d_gene: -
v_gene: TRBV11-3
j_gene: TRBJ2-1
CDR3aa: CASSQGYTGSKNEQFF
CDR3nt: TGTGCCAGCAGCCAAGGATATACAGGGAGTAAGAATGAGCAGTTCTTC

abundance: -
len: 17
d_gene: -
v_gene: TRBV11-2
j_gene: TRBJ1-2
CDR3aa: CASSKPRPNQDDYGYTF
CDR3nt: TGTGCCAGCAGCAAACCTCGCCCAAATCAGGATGACTATGGCTACACCTTC

abundance: few
len: 15
d_gene: -
v_gene: TRBV19
j_gene: TRBJ2-5
CDR3aa: CASSISSGGGETQYF
CDR3nt: TGTGCCAGTAGTATCTCTTCAGGAGGCGGTGAGACCCAGTACTTC

abundance: once
len: 15
d_gene: TRBD1
v_gene: TRBV24-1
j_gene: TRBJ1-4
CDR3aa: CATSDGQGTNEKLFF
CDR3nt: TGTGCCACCAGTGACGGACAGGGTACTAATGAAAAACTGTTTTTT

abundance: few
len: 17
d_gene: TRBD1
v_gene: TRBV5-5
j_gene: TRBJ1-3
CDR3aa: CASSQTGQASSGNTIYF
CDR3nt: TGTGCCAGCAGCCAGACGGGACAGGCAAGCTCTGGAAACACCATATATTTT

abundance: -
len: 15
d_gene: -
v_gene: TRBV4-1
j_gene: TRBJ2-1
CDR3aa: CASSQAAGYYNEQFF
CDR3nt: TGCGCCAGCAGCCAAGCTGCAGGGTACTACAATGAGCAGTTCTTC

abundance: -
len: 13
d_gene: -
v_gene: TRBV20-1
j_gene: TRBJ1-2
CDR3aa: CSASSVSNYGYTF
CDR3nt: TGCAGTGCTAGTTCGGTTAGCAACTATGGCTACACCTTC

abundance: -
len: 14
d_gene: -
v_gene: TRBV18
j_gene: TRBJ2-7
CDR3aa: CASSPSEGIYEQYF
CDR3nt: TGTGCCAGCTCACCATCGGAGGGAATCTACGAGCAGTACTTC